These 6 T cell receptor beta chains were sequenced from one sample in a study of blood T cell repertoires in COVID-19. Produced via immunoSEQ multiplex PCR; TCRdb's table is partial and in-frame only. Here the sample spans more than 80,000 clones, roughly 70% being singletons. Sequenced input: peripheral blood. These receptors all stem from a woman in her fifties or sixties in a cohort sampled during active or convalescent COVID-19.

This clone was detected a few times. This chain links TRBV27 with TRBJ2-7; TRBD1 matches at 11 bases. Germline CDR1 MNHEY, CDR2 SMNVEV (reference sequence). The length of the CDR3 is 15 residues. V gave up 4 bases and J gave up 4 bases; unmatched junction bases: 6. The CDR3 DNA follows: TGTGCCAGCAGTTCCCGGACAGGGGGCAATTACGAGCAGTACTTC. Its translation: CASSSRTGGNYEQYF.

The chain is built from TRBV5-1 and TRBJ2-7, with 10 bases that match TRBD2. The CDR3 is 16 amino acids. V was clipped by 0 bases and J by 2 bases; unmatched bases: 5. The germline gives CDR1 SGHRS, CDR2 YFSETQ. The DNA for the CDR3 is TGCGCCAGCAGCTTGGCACTAGCGGGGAACGCCTACGAGCAGTACTTC. As protein: CASSLALAGNAYEQYF. The whole variable domain, remainder taken from reference TRBV5-1 and TRBJ2-7, is KAGVTQTPRYLIKTRGQQVTLSCSPISGHRSVSWYQQTPGQGLQFLFEYFSETQRNKGNFPGRFSGRQFSNSRSEMNVSTLELGDSALYLCASSLALAGNAYEQYFGPGTRLTVT.

This clone was recorded only once. The chain combines TRBV25-1 with TRBJ2-1; no clear D. This CDR3 has 14 amino acids. Deletions cut 6 bases from V and 4 bases from J, with 13 bases between. Germline values: CDR1 MGHDK, CDR2 SYGVNS. CDR3 sequence reads: CASSDLRRYNEQFF. The CDR3 coding sequence is TGTGCCAGCAGCGACCTTCGGCGGTACAATGAGCAGTTCTTC.

This sequence joins TRBV6-5 and TRBJ1-5; 7 bases agree with TRBD1. V lost 7 bases and J lost 4; bases outside the gene matches: 7. Germline CDR1 MNHEY, CDR2 SVGAGI. This CDR3 has 14 residues. The CDR3 DNA reads as TGTGCCAGCACTAGGGCAGGGGGAAATCAGCCCCAGCATTTT. Translated, it gives CASTRAGGNQPQHF.

The chain links TRBV11-1 to TRBJ2-3, with 10 bases aligning to TRBD2. The CDR3 has 16 amino acids. With 3 bases clipped from V and 1 base from J, the junction kept 4 bases outside the gene matches. From germline, CDR1 is SGHAT and CDR2 FQDESV (reference sequence). The CDR3 sequence: CASSFRLAGGTDTQYF. In nucleotides, the CDR3 is TGTGCCAGCAGCTTTCGGCTAGCGGGGGGCACAGATACGCAGTATTTT.

The chain recombines TRBV28 with TRBJ1-4; 8 nucleotides align to TRBD1. CDR3 size: 14 residues. The J segment lost 6 bases and the V segment lost 3 bases, leaving 3 bases of the junction unmatched. The germline gives CDR1 MDHEN, CDR2 SYDVKM. The CDR3 is CASSFQGAYEKLFF. As DNA, the CDR3 is TGTGCCAGCAGTTTTCAGGGGGCCTATGAAAAACTGTTTTTT.